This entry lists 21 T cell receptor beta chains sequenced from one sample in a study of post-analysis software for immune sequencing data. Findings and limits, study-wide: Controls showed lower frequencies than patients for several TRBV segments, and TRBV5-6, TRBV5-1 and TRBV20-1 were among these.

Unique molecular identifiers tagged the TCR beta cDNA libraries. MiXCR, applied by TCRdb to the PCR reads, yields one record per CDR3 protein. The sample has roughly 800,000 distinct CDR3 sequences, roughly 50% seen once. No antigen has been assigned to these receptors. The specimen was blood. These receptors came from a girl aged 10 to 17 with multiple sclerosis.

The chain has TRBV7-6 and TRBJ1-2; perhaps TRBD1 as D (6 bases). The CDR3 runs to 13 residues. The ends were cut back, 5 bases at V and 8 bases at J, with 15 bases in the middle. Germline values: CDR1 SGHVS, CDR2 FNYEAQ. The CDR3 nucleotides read TGTGCCAGCAGCCCCAAGGGGGGGGTCGGCTACACCTTC. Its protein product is CASSPKGGVGYTF.

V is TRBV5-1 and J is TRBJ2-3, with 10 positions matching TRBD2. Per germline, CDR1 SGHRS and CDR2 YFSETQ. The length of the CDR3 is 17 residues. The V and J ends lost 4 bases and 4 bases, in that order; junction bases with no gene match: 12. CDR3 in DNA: TGCGCCAGCAGCCTGGAGGCTAGCGGGAGCATCGCAGATACGCAGTATTTT. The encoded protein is CASSLEASGSIADTQYF.

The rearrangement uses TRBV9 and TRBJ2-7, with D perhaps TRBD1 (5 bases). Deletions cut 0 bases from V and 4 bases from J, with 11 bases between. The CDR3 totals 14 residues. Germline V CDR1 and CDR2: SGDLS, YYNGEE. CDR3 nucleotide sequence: TGTGCCAGCAGCGTAGAAGGGGCGGATTACGAGCAGTACTTC. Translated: CASSVEGADYEQYF.

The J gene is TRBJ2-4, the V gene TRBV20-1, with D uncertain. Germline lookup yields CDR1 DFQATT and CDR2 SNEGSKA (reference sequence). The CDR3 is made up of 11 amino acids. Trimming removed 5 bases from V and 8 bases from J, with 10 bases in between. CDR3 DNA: TGCAGTGCTTCCTCAGTGGACATTCAGTACTTC. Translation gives CSASSVDIQYF.

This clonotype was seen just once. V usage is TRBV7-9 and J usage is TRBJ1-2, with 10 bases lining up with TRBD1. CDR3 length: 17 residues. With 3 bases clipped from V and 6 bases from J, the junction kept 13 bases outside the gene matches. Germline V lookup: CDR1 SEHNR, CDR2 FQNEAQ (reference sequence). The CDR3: CASSFIARDRGDDGYTF. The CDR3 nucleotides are TGTGCCAGCAGCTTCATTGCTCGGGACAGGGGAGATGATGGCTACACCTTC.

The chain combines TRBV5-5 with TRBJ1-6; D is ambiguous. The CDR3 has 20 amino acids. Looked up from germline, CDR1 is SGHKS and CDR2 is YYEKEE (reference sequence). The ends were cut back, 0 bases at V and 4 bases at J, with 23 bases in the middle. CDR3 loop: CASSLARLSGGRAYNSPLHF. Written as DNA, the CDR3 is TGTGCCAGCAGCTTGGCCCGTCTATCGGGAGGCCGCGCTTATAATTCACCCCTCCACTTT.

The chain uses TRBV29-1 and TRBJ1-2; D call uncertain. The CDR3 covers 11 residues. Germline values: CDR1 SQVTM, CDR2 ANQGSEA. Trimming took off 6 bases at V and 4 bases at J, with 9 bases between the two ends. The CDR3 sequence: CSVRDGYGYTF. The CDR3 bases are TGCAGCGTGCGGGATGGCTATGGCTACACCTTC.

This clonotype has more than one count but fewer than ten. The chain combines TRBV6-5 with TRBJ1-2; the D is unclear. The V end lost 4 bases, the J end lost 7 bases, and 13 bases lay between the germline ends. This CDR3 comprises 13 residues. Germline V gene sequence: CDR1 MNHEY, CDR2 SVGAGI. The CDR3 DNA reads TGTGCCAGCAGTTTTTCCGGGGAACTTGGCTACACCTTC. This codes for CASSFSGELGYTF.

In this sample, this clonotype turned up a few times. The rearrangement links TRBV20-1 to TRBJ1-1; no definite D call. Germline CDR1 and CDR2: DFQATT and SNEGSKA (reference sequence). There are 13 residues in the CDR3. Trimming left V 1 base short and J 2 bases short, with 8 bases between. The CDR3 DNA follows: TGCAGTGCTAGAGCTCTCTCAAACACTGAAGCTTTCTTT. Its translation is CSARALSNTEAFF.

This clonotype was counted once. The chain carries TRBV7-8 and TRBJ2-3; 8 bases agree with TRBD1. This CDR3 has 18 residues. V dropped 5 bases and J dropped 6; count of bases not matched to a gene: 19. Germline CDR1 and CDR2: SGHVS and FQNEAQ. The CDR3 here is CASSIAGTGLSVGDTQYF. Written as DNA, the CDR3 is TGTGCCAGCAGCATTGCCGGGACAGGTCTCTCAGTGGGGGATACGCAGTATTTT.

This CDR3 is CAISEPLATEQFF. CDR3 nucleotide sequence: TGTGCCATCAGTGAGCCACTAGCGACTGAGCAGTTCTTC. The chain couples TRBV10-3 to TRBJ2-1; 7 bases agree with TRBD2. CDR3 length: 13 residues. Trimming at V came to 2 bases and at J to 9 bases, leaving 4 bases not matched to a gene. Germline-derived CDR1 and CDR2 are ENHRY and SYGVKD.

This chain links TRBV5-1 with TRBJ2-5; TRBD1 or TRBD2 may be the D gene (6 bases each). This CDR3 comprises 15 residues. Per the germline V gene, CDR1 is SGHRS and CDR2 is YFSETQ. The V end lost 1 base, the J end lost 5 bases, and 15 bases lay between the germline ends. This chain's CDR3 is CASSLWGARVETQYF. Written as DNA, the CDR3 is TGCGCCAGCAGCTTGTGGGGGGCTCGAGTTGAGACCCAGTACTTC. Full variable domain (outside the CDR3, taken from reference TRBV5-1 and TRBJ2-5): KAGVTQTPRYLIKTRGQQVTLSCSPISGHRSVSWYQQTPGQGLQFLFEYFSETQRNKGNFPGRFSGRQFSNSRSEMNVSTLELGDSALYLCASSLWGARVETQYFGPGTRLLVL.

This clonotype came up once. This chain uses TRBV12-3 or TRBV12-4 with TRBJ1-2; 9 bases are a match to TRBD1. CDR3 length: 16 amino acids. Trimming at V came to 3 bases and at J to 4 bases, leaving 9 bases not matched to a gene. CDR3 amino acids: CASSFGTGRSFYGYTF. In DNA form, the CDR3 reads TGTGCCAGCAGTTTCGGGACAGGGCGAAGCTTCTATGGCTACACCTTC.

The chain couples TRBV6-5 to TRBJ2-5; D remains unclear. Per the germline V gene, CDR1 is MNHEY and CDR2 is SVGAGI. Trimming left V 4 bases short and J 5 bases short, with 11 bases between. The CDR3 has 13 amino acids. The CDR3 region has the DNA TGTGCCAGCAGTTTGATTGGAGCGGAGACCCAGTACTTC. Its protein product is CASSLIGAETQYF.

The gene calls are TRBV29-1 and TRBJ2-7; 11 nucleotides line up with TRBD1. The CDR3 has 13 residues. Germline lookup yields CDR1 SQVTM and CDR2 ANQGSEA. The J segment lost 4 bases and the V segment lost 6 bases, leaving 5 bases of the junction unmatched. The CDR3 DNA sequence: TGCAGCGTAGGGACAGGGGGAAATTACGAGCAGTACTTC. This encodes CSVGTGGNYEQYF.

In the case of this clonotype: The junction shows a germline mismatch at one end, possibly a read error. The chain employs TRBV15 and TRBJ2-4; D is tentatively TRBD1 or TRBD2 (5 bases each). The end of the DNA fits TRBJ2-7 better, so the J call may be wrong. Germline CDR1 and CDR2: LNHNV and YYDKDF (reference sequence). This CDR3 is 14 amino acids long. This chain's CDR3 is CATSRTGLHYEQYF. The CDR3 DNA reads TGCGCCACCAGCAGAACAGGACTCCACTACGAGCAGTACTTC.

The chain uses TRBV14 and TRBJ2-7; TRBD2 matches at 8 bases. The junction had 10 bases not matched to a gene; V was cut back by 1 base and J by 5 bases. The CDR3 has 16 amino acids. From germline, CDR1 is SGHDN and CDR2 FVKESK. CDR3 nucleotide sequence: TGTGCCAGCAGCCAAGGGGCCTCGGGACTAGGCGACGAGCAGTACTTC. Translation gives CASSQGASGLGDEQYF.

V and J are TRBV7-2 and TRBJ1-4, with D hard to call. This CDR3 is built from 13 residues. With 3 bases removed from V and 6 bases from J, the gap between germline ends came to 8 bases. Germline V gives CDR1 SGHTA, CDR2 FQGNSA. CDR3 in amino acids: CASSFRWDEKLFF. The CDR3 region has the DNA TGTGCCAGCAGCTTCCGATGGGATGAAAAACTGTTTTTT.

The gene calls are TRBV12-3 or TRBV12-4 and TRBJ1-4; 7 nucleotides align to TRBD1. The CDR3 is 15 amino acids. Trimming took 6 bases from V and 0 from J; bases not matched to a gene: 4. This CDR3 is CASRQTGSTNEKLFF. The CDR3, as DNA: TGTGCCAGCAGGCAGACAGGGTCAACTAATGAAAAACTGTTTTTT.

The CDR3 loop reads CASTTRVGANVLTF. CDR3 nucleotide sequence: TGTGCCAGCACCACAAGGGTTGGGGCCAACGTCCTGACTTTC. This chain joins TRBV7-9 and TRBJ2-6, with D unclear. V was cut by 7 bases and J by 3 bases, with 10 bases left in between. This CDR3 comprises 14 residues. The germline V gene encodes CDR1 SEHNR and CDR2 FQNEAQ (reference sequence).

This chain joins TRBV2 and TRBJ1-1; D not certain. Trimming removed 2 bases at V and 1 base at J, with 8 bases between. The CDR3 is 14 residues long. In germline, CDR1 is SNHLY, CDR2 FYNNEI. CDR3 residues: CASSEFGPNTEAFF. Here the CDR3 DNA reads TGTGCCAGCAGTGAATTTGGCCCGAACACTGAAGCTTTCTTT.